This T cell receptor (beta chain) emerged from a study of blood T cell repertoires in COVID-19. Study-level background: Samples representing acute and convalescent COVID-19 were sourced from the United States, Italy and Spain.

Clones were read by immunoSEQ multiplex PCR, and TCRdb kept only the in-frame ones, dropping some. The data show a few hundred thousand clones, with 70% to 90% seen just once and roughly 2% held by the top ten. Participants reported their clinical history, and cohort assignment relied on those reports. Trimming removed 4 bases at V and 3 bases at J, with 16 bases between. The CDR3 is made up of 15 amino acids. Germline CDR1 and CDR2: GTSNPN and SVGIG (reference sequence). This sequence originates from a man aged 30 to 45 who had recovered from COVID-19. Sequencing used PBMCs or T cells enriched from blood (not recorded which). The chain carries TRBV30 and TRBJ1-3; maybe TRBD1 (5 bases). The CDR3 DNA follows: TGTGCCTGGACCACGGGCAGGGCAGGTGGAAACACCATATATTTT. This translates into CAWTTGRAGGNTIYF.